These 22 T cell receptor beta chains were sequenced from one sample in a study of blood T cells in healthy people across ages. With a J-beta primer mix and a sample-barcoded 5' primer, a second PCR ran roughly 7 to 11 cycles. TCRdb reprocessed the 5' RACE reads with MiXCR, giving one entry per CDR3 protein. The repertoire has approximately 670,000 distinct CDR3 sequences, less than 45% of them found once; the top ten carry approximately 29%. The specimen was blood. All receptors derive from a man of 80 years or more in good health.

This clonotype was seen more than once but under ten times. This chain's CDR3 is CASRRGGTGSYEQYF. The CDR3 region has the DNA TGTGCCAGCAGGAGAGGTGGGACAGGATCGTACGAGCAGTACTTC. This rearrangement joins TRBV7-2 to TRBJ2-7; 8 nucleotides align to TRBD1. The CDR3 loop spans 15 amino acids. J lost 4 bases, V lost 6 bases, and 11 bases had no gene match. Germline-derived CDR1 and CDR2 are SGHTA and FQGNSA.

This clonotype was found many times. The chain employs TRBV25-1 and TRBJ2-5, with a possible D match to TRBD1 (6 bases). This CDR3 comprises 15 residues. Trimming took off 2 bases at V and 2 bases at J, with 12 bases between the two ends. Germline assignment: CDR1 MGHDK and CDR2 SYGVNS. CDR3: CASSEGGRAQETQYF. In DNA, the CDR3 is TGTGCCAGCAGTGAAGGGGGCAGGGCACAAGAGACCCAGTACTTC.

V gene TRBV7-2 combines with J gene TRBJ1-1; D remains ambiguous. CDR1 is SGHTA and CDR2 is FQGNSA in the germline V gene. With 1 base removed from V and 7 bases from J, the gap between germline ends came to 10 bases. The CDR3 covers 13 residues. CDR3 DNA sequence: TGTGCCAGCAGCTTAGATAGGGAGGGTGAAGCTTTCTTT. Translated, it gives CASSLDREGEAFF.

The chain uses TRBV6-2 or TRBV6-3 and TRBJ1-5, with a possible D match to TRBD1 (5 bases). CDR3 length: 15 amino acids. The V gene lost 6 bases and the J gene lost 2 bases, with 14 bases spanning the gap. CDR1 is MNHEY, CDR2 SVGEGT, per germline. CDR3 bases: TGTGCCAGCAGGTGGGGACGGGGGGGCAATCAGCCCCAGCATTTT. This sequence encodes CASRWGRGGNQPQHF.

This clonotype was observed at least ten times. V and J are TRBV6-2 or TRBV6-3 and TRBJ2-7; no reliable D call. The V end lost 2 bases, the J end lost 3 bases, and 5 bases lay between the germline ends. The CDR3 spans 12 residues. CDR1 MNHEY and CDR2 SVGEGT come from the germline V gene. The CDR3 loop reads CASSYTSYEQYF. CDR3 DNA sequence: TGTGCCAGCAGTTACACGAGCTACGAGCAGTACTTC.

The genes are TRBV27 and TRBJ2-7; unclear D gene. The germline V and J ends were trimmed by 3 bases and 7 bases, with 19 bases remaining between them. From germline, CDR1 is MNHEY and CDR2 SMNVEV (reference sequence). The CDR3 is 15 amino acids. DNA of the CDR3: TGTGCCAGCAGTTTTTTCCAGGCCGCCTACAATGAGCAGTACTTC. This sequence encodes CASSFFQAAYNEQYF.

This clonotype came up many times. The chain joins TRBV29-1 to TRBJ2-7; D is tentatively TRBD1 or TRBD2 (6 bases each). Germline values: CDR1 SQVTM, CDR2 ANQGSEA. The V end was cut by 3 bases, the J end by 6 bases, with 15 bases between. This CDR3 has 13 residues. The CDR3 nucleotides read TGCAGCGTTGAGGGCCATGAGGGGGGCGAGCAGTACTTC. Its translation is CSVEGHEGGEQYF.

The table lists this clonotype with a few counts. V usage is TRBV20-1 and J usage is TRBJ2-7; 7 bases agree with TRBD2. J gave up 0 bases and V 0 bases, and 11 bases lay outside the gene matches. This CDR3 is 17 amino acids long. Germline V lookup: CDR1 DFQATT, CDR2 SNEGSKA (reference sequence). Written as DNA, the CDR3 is TGCAGTGCTAGAGATCCCTCGGGACTAACTAGCTCCTACGAGCAGTACTTC. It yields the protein CSARDPSGLTSSYEQYF.

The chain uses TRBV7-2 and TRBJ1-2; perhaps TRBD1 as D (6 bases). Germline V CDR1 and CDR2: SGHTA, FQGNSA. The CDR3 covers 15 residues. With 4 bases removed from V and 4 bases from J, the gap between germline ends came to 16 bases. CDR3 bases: TGTGCCAGCAGCTCTGACAGGTCGGCAAGCTATGGCTACACCTTC. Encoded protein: CASSSDRSASYGYTF.

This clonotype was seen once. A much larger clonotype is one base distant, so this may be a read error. DNA for the CDR3: TGTGTCAGCAGTCCGACCGGGGGGAAGGGCAATCAGCCCCAGCATTTT. Translated: CVSSPTGGKGNQPQHF. The gene calls are TRBV7-6 and TRBJ1-5; the D gene is possibly TRBD1 (5 bases). Germline lookup yields CDR1 SGHVS and CDR2 FNYEAQ. This CDR3 region has 16 residues. Looking up the rest from reference TRBV7-6 and TRBJ1-5 gives the full variable domain: GAGVSQSPRYKVTKRGQDVALRCDPISGHVSLYWYRQALGQGPEFLTYFNYEAQQDKSGLPNDRFSAERPEGSISTLTIQRTEQRDSAMYRCVSSPTGGKGNQPQHFGDGTRLSIL.

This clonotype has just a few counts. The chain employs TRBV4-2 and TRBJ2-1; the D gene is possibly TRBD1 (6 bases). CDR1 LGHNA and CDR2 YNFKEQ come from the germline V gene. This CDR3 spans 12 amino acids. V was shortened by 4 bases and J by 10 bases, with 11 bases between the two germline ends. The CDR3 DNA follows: TGTGCCAGCAGCCGTACCGGGACAGAGCAGTTCTTC. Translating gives CASSRTGTEQFF.

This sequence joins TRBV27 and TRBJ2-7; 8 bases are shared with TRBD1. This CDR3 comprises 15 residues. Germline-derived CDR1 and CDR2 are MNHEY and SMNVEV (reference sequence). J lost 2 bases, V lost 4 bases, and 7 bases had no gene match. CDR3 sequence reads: CASSSRGTGPYEQYF. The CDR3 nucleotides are TGTGCCAGCAGTTCCCGCGGGACAGGTCCCTACGAGCAGTACTTC.

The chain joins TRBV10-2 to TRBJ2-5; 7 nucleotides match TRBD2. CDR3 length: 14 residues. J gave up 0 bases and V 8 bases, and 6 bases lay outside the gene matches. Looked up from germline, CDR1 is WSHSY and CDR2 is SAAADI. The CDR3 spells CASSRAGYQETQYF. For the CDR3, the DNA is TGCGCCAGCTCCCGAGCGGGGTACCAAGAGACCCAGTACTTC.

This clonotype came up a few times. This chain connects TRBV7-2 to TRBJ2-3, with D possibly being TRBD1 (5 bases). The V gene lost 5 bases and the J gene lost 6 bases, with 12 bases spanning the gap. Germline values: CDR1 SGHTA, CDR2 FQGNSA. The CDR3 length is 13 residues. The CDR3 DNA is TGTGCCAGCAGCCCTGGGGCTCTTGATACGCAGTATTTT. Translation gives CASSPGALDTQYF.

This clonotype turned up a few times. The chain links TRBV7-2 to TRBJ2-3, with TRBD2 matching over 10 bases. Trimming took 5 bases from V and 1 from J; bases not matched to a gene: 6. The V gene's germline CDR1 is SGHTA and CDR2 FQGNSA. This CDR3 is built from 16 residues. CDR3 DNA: TGTGCCAGCAGCCCGGGACTAGCGTGGCGCACAGATACGCAGTATTTT. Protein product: CASSPGLAWRTDTQYF.

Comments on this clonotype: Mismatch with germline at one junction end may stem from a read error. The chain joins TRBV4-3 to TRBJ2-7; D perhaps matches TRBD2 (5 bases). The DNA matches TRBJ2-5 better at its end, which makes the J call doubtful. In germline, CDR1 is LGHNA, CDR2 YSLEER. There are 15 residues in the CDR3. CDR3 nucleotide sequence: TGCGCCAGTAGCCAAGTTCGAGGGAATGGTGGGACCCAGTACTTC. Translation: CASSQVRGNGGTQYF.

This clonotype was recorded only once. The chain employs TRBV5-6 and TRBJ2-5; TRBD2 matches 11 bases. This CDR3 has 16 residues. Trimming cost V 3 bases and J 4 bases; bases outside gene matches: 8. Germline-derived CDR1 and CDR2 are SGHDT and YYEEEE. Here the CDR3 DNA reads TGTGCCAGCAGCTATCCTAGCGGGGGGCGGGGAGAGACCCAGTACTTC. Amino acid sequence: CASSYPSGGRGETQYF.

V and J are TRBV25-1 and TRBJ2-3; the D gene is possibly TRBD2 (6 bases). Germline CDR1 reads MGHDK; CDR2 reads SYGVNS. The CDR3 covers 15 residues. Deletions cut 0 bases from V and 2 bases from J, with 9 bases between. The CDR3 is CASSEYRGSTDTQYF. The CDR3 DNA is TGTGCCAGCAGTGAATATCGGGGGTCCACAGATACGCAGTATTTT.

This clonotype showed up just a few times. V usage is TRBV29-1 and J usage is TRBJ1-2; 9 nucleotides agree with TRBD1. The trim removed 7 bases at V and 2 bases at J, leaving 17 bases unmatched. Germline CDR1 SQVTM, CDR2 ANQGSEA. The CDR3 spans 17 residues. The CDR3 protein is CSAVSPGQGVGNYGYTF. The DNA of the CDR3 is TGCAGCGCTGTCTCTCCGGGACAGGGTGTGGGCAACTATGGCTACACCTTC.

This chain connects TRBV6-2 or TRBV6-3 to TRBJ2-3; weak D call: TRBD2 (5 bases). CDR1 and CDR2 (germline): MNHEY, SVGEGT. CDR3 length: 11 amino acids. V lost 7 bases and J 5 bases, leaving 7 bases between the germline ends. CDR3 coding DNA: TGTGCCAGCATGGAGGTAGATACGCAGTATTTT. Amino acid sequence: CASMEVDTQYF.

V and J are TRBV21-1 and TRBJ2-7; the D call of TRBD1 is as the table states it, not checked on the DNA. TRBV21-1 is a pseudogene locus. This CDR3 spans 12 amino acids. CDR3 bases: TGTGCCATACAGGGTTCTTTCCACGAGCAGTACTTC. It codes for CAIQGSFHEQYF.

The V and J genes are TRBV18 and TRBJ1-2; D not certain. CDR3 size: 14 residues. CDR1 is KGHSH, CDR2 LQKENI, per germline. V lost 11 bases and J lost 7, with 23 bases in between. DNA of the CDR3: TGTGCCGGCCCACCACAGCGGGATAGCGCTGGCTACACCTTC. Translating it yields CAGPPQRDSAGYTF. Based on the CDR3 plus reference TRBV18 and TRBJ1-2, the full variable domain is NAGVMQNPRHLVRRRGQEARLRCSPMKGHSHVYWYRQLPEEGLKFMVYLQKENIIDESGMPKERFSAEFPKEGPSILRIQQVVRGDSAAYFCAGPPQRDSAGYTFGSGTRLTVV.